A selection of T cell receptor beta chains follows, all from one sample in a study of CD8 T cells in ankylosing spondylitis. TCRdb fed the 5' RACE reads into MiXCR, producing one record per CDR3 protein. The profile shows fewer than 250,000 distinct CDR3 sequences, roughly 32% of them singletons. The sequenced material came from blood, either unsorted or a sorted T cell fraction (not recorded which). These receptors all come from a male donor with ankylosing spondylitis or in good health (not recorded which). Both conserved end residues are part of each CDR3. Each record gives: clone size, V gene, J gene, D gene, CDR3 DNA, CDR3 protein. The D gene is left open where the match is weak. Not all rows give a size; the values are once, few, many and, for expanded clones, a class.

few	TRBV7-6	TRBJ2-5	NA	TGTGCCAGCAGGACAGATAATAGACAAGAGACCCAGTACTTC	CASRTDNRQETQYF
NA	TRBV20-1	TRBJ2-1	TRBD2	TGCAGTGCTCCGCGGGACTATCACAATGAGCAGTTCTTC	CSAPRDYHNEQFF
few	TRBV20-1	TRBJ1-5	NA	TGCAGTGCTAGAGTCCCACCTAATCAGCCCCAGCATTTT	CSARVPPNQPQHF
few	TRBV20-1	TRBJ1-1	TRBD1	TGCAGTTCCGACCGGGACAGCCTCACTGAAGCTTTCTTT	CSSDRDSLTEAFF
NA	TRBV20-1	TRBJ2-7	NA	TGCAGTGCATGGGACGGCTCCCCGGGAGAGCAGTACTTC	CSAWDGSPGEQYF
NA	TRBV5-5	TRBJ2-2	NA	TGTGCCAGCAGCTTGCGATCCACAGACCTTACGAACACCGGGGAGCTGTTTTTT	CASSLRSTDLTNTGELFF
few	TRBV20-1	TRBJ1-6	TRBD1	TGCAGTGCCCCTGACAGGGGAGGGTCACCCCTCCACTTT	CSAPDRGGSPLHF
few	TRBV6-5	TRBJ2-1	TRBD2	TGTGCCAGCAGTTACTCGAAGGGCGGGGGGGCCCGGGAGCAGTTCTTC	CASSYSKGGGAREQFF
few	TRBV7-9	TRBJ2-1	NA	TGTGCCAGCAGCAATGAAGCGGGTACCTACAATGAGCAGTTCTTC	CASSNEAGTYNEQFF
NA	TRBV12-3/TRBV12-4	TRBJ1-5	TRBD1	TGTGCCAGCAGTTTGGACAGGGGTGTGGAGCCCCAGCATTTT	CASSLDRGVEPQHF
few	TRBV12-3/TRBV12-4	TRBJ1-2	TRBD1	TGTGCCAGCAGTCCTTTAGGACAGGTGTCGTTAGCTAGTGGCTACACCTTC	CASSPLGQVSLASGYTF
few	TRBV6-1	TRBJ1-5	NA	TGTGCCAGCAGCCGCACTAATAGCAATCAGCCCCAGCATTTT	CASSRTNSNQPQHF
few	TRBV29-1	TRBJ2-7	TRBD2	TGCAGCGTTGAAGGACCTAGCGGGGGCGGCGAGCAGTACTTC	CSVEGPSGGGEQYF
NA	TRBV7-9	TRBJ2-1	TRBD2	TGTGCCAGCAGCCCCCTACTAGCGGGGAACAATGAGCAGTTCTTC	CASSPLLAGNNEQFF
few	TRBV28	TRBJ2-7	TRBD1	TGTGCCAGCAGACCCGACAGGGGGTTCTCCTACGAGCAGTACTTC	CASRPDRGFSYEQYF
few	TRBV10-1	TRBJ2-7	NA	TGCGCCAGCAGTGACCAGACTACCGAGCAGTACTTC	CASSDQTTEQYF
once	TRBV12-3/TRBV12-4	TRBJ2-3	NA	TGTGCCAGCAGCCCTTCGGGGATCACAGATACGCAGTATTTT	CASSPSGITDTQYF
NA	TRBV29-1	TRBJ1-2	NA	TGCAGCGTGGAACAGGGAGTTATGGATGGCTACACCTTC	CSVEQGVMDGYTF
NA	TRBV24-1	TRBJ2-3	NA	TGTGCCACCAGTGGAAGAAGAAGCACAGATACGCAGTATTTT	CATSGRRSTDTQYF
NA	TRBV11-2	TRBJ1-4	NA	TGTGCCAGCAGCCACCGGGCCCAGGATGAAAAACTGTTTTTT	CASSHRAQDEKLFF
NA	TRBV20-1	TRBJ2-1	TRBD1	TGCAGTGCTTGCCAGTTAGGGACAGAGTACTCCTACAATGAGCAGTTCTTC	CSACQLGTEYSYNEQFF
few	TRBV12-3/TRBV12-4	TRBJ2-1	NA	TGTGCCAGCAGTCAAGCGCTTGAGCAGTTCTTC	CASSQALEQFF